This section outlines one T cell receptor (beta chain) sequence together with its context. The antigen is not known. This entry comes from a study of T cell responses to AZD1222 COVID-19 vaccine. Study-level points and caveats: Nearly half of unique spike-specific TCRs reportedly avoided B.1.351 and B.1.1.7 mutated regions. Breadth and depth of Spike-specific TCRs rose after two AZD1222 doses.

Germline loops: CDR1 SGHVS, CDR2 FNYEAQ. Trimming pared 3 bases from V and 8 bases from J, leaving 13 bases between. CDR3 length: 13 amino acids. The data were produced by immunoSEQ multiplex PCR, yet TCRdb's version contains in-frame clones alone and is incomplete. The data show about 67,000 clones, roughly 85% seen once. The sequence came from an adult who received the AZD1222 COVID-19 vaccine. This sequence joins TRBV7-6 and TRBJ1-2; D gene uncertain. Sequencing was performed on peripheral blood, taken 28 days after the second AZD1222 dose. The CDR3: CASSFRGDRGYTF. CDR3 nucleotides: TGTGCCAGCAGCTTCCGTGGAGATAGGGGCTACACCTTC.